The 4 T cell receptor beta chains presented below share a single source sample, sequenced in a study of beta chain features in type 1 diabetes. Study-level results: For Type 1 diabetes patients, all four CD4+ subsets carried TCRB CDR3s that were moderately but significantly shorter.

The entirety of the isolated RNA underwent reverse transcription, so expressed TCRB transcripts were sequenced. Method: immunoSEQ multiplex PCR; TCRdb's copy keeps in-frame clones and lacks some. Among about 240,000 clones listed, approximately 13% were seen once. For these receptors, no antigen is known. The sample comprised naive CD4+ T cells from blood. All receptors come from a man aged 25-45 years with type 1 diabetes.

This clone turned up a few times. The chain recombines TRBV18 with TRBJ2-1, with D unresolved. V lost 3 bases to trimming and J lost 7 bases, with 13 bases between them. CDR3 size: 14 residues. Germline CDR1 and CDR2: KGHSH and LQKENI. The chain's CDR3 is CASSPEPTWNEQFF. DNA of the CDR3: TGTGCCAGCTCACCGGAGCCCACTTGGAATGAGCAGTTCTTC.

This clone showed up just once. V is TRBV11-3 and J is TRBJ2-5; TRBD1 agrees at 11 bases. This CDR3 has 15 amino acids. Germline CDR1 is SGHNT and CDR2 is YENEEA. V lost 6 bases and J lost 4; bases outside the gene matches: 7. CDR3 region: CASSPGQGAGETQYF. The CDR3 bases are TGTGCCAGCAGTCCTGGACAGGGGGCGGGAGAGACCCAGTACTTC.

This clone was detected only a few times. The chain joins TRBV7-8 to TRBJ1-1; 9 bases map to TRBD1. The CDR3 is 15 residues long. Per the germline V gene, CDR1 is SGHVS and CDR2 is FQNEAQ. With V trimmed by 4 bases and J by 7 bases, 10 bases remained unmatched. Here the CDR3 reads CASSSHRDRAGEAFF. The CDR3 DNA is TGTGCCAGCAGCTCCCACCGGGACAGGGCGGGTGAAGCTTTCTTT.

The rearrangement uses TRBV2 and TRBJ2-7, with 11 nucleotides matching TRBD1. With 3 bases clipped from V and 7 bases from J, the junction kept 5 bases outside the gene matches. Per the germline V gene, CDR1 is SNHLY and CDR2 is FYNNEI. The CDR3 spans 14 residues. CDR3 bases: TGTGCCAGCAGTGAGGACAGGGGGCTGTGGGAGCAGTACTTC. Translation: CASSEDRGLWEQYF.